Below, 19 T cell receptor beta chains from the same sample are listed, as sequenced in a study of blood T cell repertoires in COVID-19. The assay was immunoSEQ multiplex PCR, and TCRdb's table has in-frame clones only and misses some. The sample shows around 200,000 clones, around 83% of them seen only once. Sequenced input: peripheral blood. Every receptor here comes from a man aged 45-65 years with active or convalescent COVID-19.

V gene TRBV7-8 combines with J gene TRBJ2-3, with 7 nucleotides matching TRBD2. V was pared by 0 bases and J by 2 bases, with 20 bases of the junction left unmatched. Germline lookup yields CDR1 SGHVS and CDR2 FQNEAQ. The CDR3 contains 21 residues. The DNA for the CDR3 is TGTGCCAGCAGCTTAGCGAGTGGTGGTCGGGGGAGGGCCGATCCCACAGATACGCAGTATTTT. Protein product: CASSLASGGRGRADPTDTQYF.

The chain joins TRBV5-1 to TRBJ1-1; D ambiguous. Trimming cost V 0 bases and J 3 bases, with 9 bases left between them. CDR3 length: 14 residues. Germline V gene data show CDR1 as SGHRS and CDR2 as YFSETQ. CDR3 bases: TGCGCCAGCAGCTTGGAAATCGGGGACACTGAAGCTTTCTTT. This translates into CASSLEIGDTEAFF.

The J gene is TRBJ2-3, the V gene TRBV27; the D gene is possibly TRBD2 (5 bases). Trimming pared 6 bases from V and 4 bases from J, leaving 17 bases between. The CDR3 loop spans 15 amino acids. Germline V gene data show CDR1 as MNHEY and CDR2 as SMNVEV (reference sequence). CDR3 amino acids: CASRNRPGSSDTQYF. In nucleotides, the CDR3 is TGTGCCAGCAGGAACCGCCCGGGGAGCTCAGATACGCAGTATTTT.

The count of this clone is one. The V call is TRBV3-1 (or the pseudogene TRBV3-2), the J call TRBJ2-3; 12 bases line up with TRBD2. Germline CDR1 is LGHDT and CDR2 is YNNKEL (reference sequence). This CDR3 is built from 18 residues. V shed 4 bases and J 3 bases; nucleotides not matched to a gene: 11. For the CDR3, the DNA is TGTGCCAGCAGCCCGGGGCCTAGCGGGGGGGCCGGAACAGATACGCAGTATTTT. This encodes CASSPGPSGGAGTDTQYF.

The chain uses TRBV19 and TRBJ2-3, with 7 bases matching TRBD2. Per the germline V gene, CDR1 is LNHDA and CDR2 is SQIVND (reference sequence). V shed 1 base, J shed 6 bases, and the junction held 10 bases outside the gene matches. There are 16 residues in the CDR3. The CDR3 region is CASSIGGGSHSDTQYF. In DNA, the CDR3 is TGTGCCAGTAGTATAGGCGGCGGGAGCCACTCCGATACGCAGTATTTT. The full variable domain, rest sourced from reference TRBV19 and TRBJ2-3, is DGGITQSPKYLFRKEGQNVTLSCEQNLNHDAMYWYRQDPGQGLRLIYYSQIVNDFQKGDIAEGYSVSREKKESFPLTVTSAQKNPTAFYLCASSIGGGSHSDTQYFGPGTRLTVL.

This chain links TRBV24-1 with TRBJ1-5; the D gene is possibly TRBD1 (5 bases). The V gene lost 4 bases and the J gene lost 6 bases, with 15 bases spanning the gap. CDR1 is KGHDR, CDR2 SFDVKD, per germline. This CDR3 is 15 amino acids long. The CDR3 DNA reads as TGTGCCACCAGTGACTCCAGGGAAAATAGTCAGCCCCAGCATTTT. Translated: CATSDSRENSQPQHF.

The V call is TRBV7-6, the J call TRBJ1-2; D may be TRBD1 (6 bases). Germline V CDR1 and CDR2: SGHVS, FNYEAQ. Trimming removed 0 bases at V and 2 bases at J, with 13 bases between. This CDR3 is 16 amino acids long. CDR3 sequence (DNA): TGTGCCAGCAGCTTAGCCCCGGGACACAGAAACTATGGCTACACCTTC. Protein: CASSLAPGHRNYGYTF.

This chain links TRBV7-2 with TRBJ1-6; 12 bases are shared with TRBD1. V gave up 5 bases and J gave up 7 bases; unmatched junction bases: 6. CDR3 length: 16 residues. Germline V CDR1 and CDR2: SGHTA, FQGNSA. In DNA, the CDR3 is TGTGCCAGCAGCCCGGGACAGGGGGCGAGGAATTCACCCCTCCACTTT. It specifies CASSPGQGARNSPLHF.

The chain has TRBV4-1 and TRBJ1-2; no firm D call. CDR1 is MGHRA, CDR2 YSYEKL, per germline. This CDR3 is built from 15 residues. Trimming took 1 base from V and 3 from J, leaving 12 bases between them. CDR3 residues: CASSQGSGSDYGYTF. The CDR3 DNA follows: TGCGCCAGCAGCCAAGGTTCCGGTTCTGACTATGGCTACACCTTC.

The chain employs TRBV4-3 and TRBJ1-6; D might be TRBD1 (5 bases). V lost 2 bases and J lost 16, with 18 bases in between. Germline-derived CDR1 and CDR2 are LGHNA and YSLEER. CDR3 length: 14 amino acids. In DNA, the CDR3 is TGCGCCAGCAGCCAACGACGACCGGGACTCAATCTCCACTTT. Its translation is CASSQRRPGLNLHF.

V and J are TRBV4-2 and TRBJ2-7, with D maybe TRBD2 (6 bases). V dropped 3 bases and J dropped 3 bases, with 18 bases sitting between them. The germline V gene encodes CDR1 LGHNA and CDR2 YNFKEQ. This CDR3 contains 16 residues. The CDR3 is CASSHIQSQGLYEQYF. The DNA of the CDR3 is TGTGCCAGCAGCCACATACAGTCCCAGGGACTCTACGAGCAGTACTTC.

The rearrangement uses TRBV27 and TRBJ1-2; D is uncertain. This CDR3 contains 15 residues. Germline lookup yields CDR1 MNHEY and CDR2 SMNVEV (reference sequence). V gave up 2 bases and J gave up 2 bases, with 12 bases separating them. CDR3 in DNA: TGTGCCAGCAGTTTAAAGACACCTTCCAACTATGGCTACACCTTC. Its protein product is CASSLKTPSNYGYTF.

The rearrangement joins TRBV23-1 to TRBJ2-1; D not resolved. TRBV23-1 is known as an ORF, though its function is uncertain. This CDR3 has 13 amino acids. The V end was cut by 9 bases, the J end by 7 bases, with 16 bases between. For the CDR3, the DNA is TGCGCCAGGTGGCCCGTGGTGAATAATGAGCAGTTCTTC. Translated: CARWPVVNNEQFF.

The chain uses TRBV24-1 and TRBJ1-5; the D is unclear. V was clipped by 0 bases and J by 4 bases, with 9 bases between them. The CDR3 loop spans 15 amino acids. Germline V gives CDR1 KGHDR, CDR2 SFDVKD. In DNA, the CDR3 is TGTGCCACCAGTGATTTGAGAGGGAATAATCAGCCCCAGCATTTT. Encoded protein: CATSDLRGNNQPQHF.

The chain joins TRBV20-1 to TRBJ2-3; D ambiguous. CDR3 length equals 11 residues. V lost 4 bases to trimming and J lost 7 bases, with 9 bases between them. CDR1 and CDR2 from the germline V gene are DFQATT and SNEGSKA (reference sequence). The CDR3 coding sequence is TGCAGTGCTACTACCCCGAATACGCAGTATTTT. Its protein product is CSATTPNTQYF.

This clone was observed a single time. The rearrangement uses TRBV2 and TRBJ1-5, with D possibly TRBD1 on 6 matching bases. Germline V lookup: CDR1 SNHLY, CDR2 FYNNEI. Between the trimmed V and J ends, which lost 8 bases and 3 bases, there was a span of 14 bases. The CDR3 runs 14 residues. The CDR3 nucleotides are TGTGCCAGCCAGTCAGGGGCGAACAATCAGCCCCAGCATTTT. Its protein is CASQSGANNQPQHF.

There are a few counts of this clone. This chain uses TRBV28 with TRBJ1-2; 10 nucleotides agree with TRBD1. With V trimmed by 2 bases and J by 8 bases, 8 bases remained unmatched. The CDR3 sequence is 15 residues long. Germline loops: CDR1 MDHEN, CDR2 SYDVKM. The DNA for the CDR3 is TGTGCCAGCAGTTTAAAGAGACAGGGGGCTTGGGGCTACACCTTC. Its translation: CASSLKRQGAWGYTF.

V and J are TRBV27 and TRBJ2-5; D is perhaps TRBD2 (6 bases). CDR1 is MNHEY, CDR2 SMNVEV, per germline (reference sequence). The CDR3 consists of 15 residues. V lost 8 bases to trimming and J lost 5 bases, with 21 bases between them. The CDR3 nucleotides read TGTGCCAGCTCCTATGGCGGGGCTTGGGGGGAGACCCAGTACTTC. It is translated as CASSYGGAWGETQYF.

The chain employs TRBV11-2 and TRBJ1-1; D gene unclear. Germline CDR1 is SGHAT and CDR2 is FQNNGV. The CDR3 has 12 residues. Deletions cut 5 bases from V and 7 bases from J, with 11 bases between. The CDR3 DNA follows: TGTGCCAGCAGCCTATACGAGGGTGAAGCTTTCTTT. It encodes CASSLYEGEAFF.